These T cell receptor beta chains were read from a single sample in a study of blood T cells in healthy people across ages. TCRdb re-analysed the 5' RACE reads in MiXCR, keeping a single row per CDR3 protein. The repertoire has hundreds of thousands of distinct CDR3 sequences, about 30% of them found once; the top ten carry less than 20%. What was sequenced was blood. These receptors originate from a woman of 80 years or more in good health. CDR3s include the opening cysteine and the closing phenylalanine or tryptophan. The D gene is left open where the match is weak. For some rows the clone size is stated as once, few or many, or as a class when expanded; others skip it.

cdr3_aa,cdr3_nt,j_call,v_call,d_call,clone_size
CASSGGRQGGTGELFF,TGTGCCAGCAGCGGAGGGCGACAGGGAGGAACCGGGGAGCTGTTTTTT,TRBJ2-2,TRBV3-1,.,.
CASSSGLAGGPPTDTQYF,TGCGCCAGCAGCTCGGGACTAGCGGGGGGCCCCCCCACAGATACGCAGTATTTT,TRBJ2-3,TRBV5-1,TRBD2,.
CASRDPRTGSNQPQHF,TGTGCCAGCAGGGACCCACGGACAGGGTCTAATCAGCCCCAGCATTTT,TRBJ1-5,TRBV2,TRBD1,many
CSARDPGTSTDTQYF,TGCAGTGCTAGAGATCCGGGGACTAGCACAGATACGCAGTATTTT,TRBJ2-3,TRBV20-1,.,.
CASSIRGSYGYTF,TGTGCCAGCAGCATCAGGGGAAGCTATGGCTACACCTTC,TRBJ1-2,TRBV7-8,.,many
CASSPGGAYYGANVLTF,TGTGCCAGCAGCCCAGGGGGCGCGTATTATGGGGCCAACGTCCTGACTTTC,TRBJ2-6,TRBV7-9,TRBD1,.
CSARDGNTEAFF,TGCAGTGCTAGAGATGGAAACACTGAAGCTTTCTTT,TRBJ1-1,TRBV20-1,.,few
CASSLENNEQFF,TGCGCCAGCAGCTTAGAGAACAATGAGCAGTTCTTC,TRBJ2-1,TRBV5-1,.,few
CASSPRDQNYGHTF,TGCGCCAGCAGCCCCAGGGATCAGAACTATGGCCACACCTTC,TRBJ1-2,TRBV5-1,.,.
CASSFPSLQTGEQFF,TGTGCCAGCAGCTTCCCCAGCCTCCAGACGGGGGAGCAGTTCTTC,TRBJ2-1,TRBV7-2,.,.
CASSFQDATNEKLFF,TGTGCCAGCAGTTTCCAGGATGCAACTAATGAAAAACTGTTTTTT,TRBJ1-4,TRBV28,.,many
CASSHEGAAYSPLHF,TGTGCCAGCAGCCATGAGGGGGCGGCTTACTCACCCCTCCACTTT,TRBJ1-6,TRBV3-1,TRBD1,few
CASSLIWSGRGLAGRSYNERYF,TGCGCCAGCAGCTTGATATGGTCTGGCAGGGGGTTGGCGGGCCGCTCCTACAATGAGCGGTACTTC,TRBJ2-1,TRBV5-1,TRBD1,.
CASSRIMPGSPLHF,TGTGCCAGCAGTAGGATCATGCCGGGTTCACCCCTCCACTTT,TRBJ1-6,TRBV6-1,.,few
CASGLTRTADYEQYF,TGTGCTAGTGGTTTGACCAGGACGGCCGACTACGAGCAGTACTTC,TRBJ2-7,TRBV12-5,.,many
CASSQQPNSPLHF,TGTGCCAGCAGCCAACAACCCAATTCACCCCTCCACTTT,TRBJ1-6,TRBV3-1,.,few
CASTETGLYGYTF,TGTGCCAGCACGGAGACAGGGCTCTATGGCTACACCTTC,TRBJ1-2,TRBV7-2,TRBD1,many
CASSTPGQGAREQYF,TGTGCCAGCAGTACACCGGGACAGGGGGCGCGAGAGCAGTACTTC,TRBJ2-7,TRBV28,TRBD1,many
CASSLYSRDRGDEQFF,TGTGCCAGCAGCTTGTATAGTCGGGACAGGGGCGACGAGCAGTTCTTC,TRBJ2-1,TRBV7-9,TRBD1,.
CASSLGEYGYTF,TGTGCCAGCTCACTGGGAGAGTATGGCTACACCTTC,TRBJ1-2,TRBV18,.,many
CSVQGTNTGELFF,TGCAGCGTTCAGGGGACGAACACCGGGGAGCTGTTTTTT,TRBJ2-2,TRBV29-1,.,many
CASRDDYNPPLHF,TGCGCCTCGAGAGATGACTATAATCCACCCCTCCACTTT,TRBJ1-6,TRBV5-1,.,.
CASSPNGEISNTEAFF,TGTGCCAGCTCACCCAACGGGGAGATCTCTAACACTGAAGCTTTCTTT,TRBJ1-1,TRBV18,.,.
CASSLSGNVQFF,TGTGCCAGCAGCCTCAGTGGAAACGTGCAGTTCTTC,TRBJ2-1,TRBV7-9,.,many
CASSSGGYQETQYF,TGCGCCAGCTCTAGCGGGGGATACCAAGAGACCCAGTACTTC,TRBJ2-5,TRBV5-1,TRBD2,.
CASSGTWGDTQYF,TGTGCCAGCAGCGGAACCTGGGGGGATACGCAGTATTTT,TRBJ2-3,TRBV9,.,few
CASSADGQPQHF,TGTGCCAGCAGCGCAGACGGACAGCCCCAGCATTTT,TRBJ1-5,TRBV5-5,.,.
CASSLTAADEQFF,TGTGCCAGCAGCTTAACAGCAGCCGATGAGCAGTTCTTC,TRBJ2-1,TRBV7-3,.,many
CASSLGGTARNFKQYF,TGTGCCAGCAGCTTGGGAGGGACAGCCCGTAATTTTAAGCAGTACTTC,TRBJ2-7,TRBV5-6,TRBD1,many
CASSIAGGRGDTQYF,TGTGCCAGCAGCATAGCGGGGGGGAGGGGAGATACGCAGTATTTT,TRBJ2-3,TRBV11-2,TRBD2,many
CSATGLDYSTDTQYF,TGCAGTGCTACTGGTTTGGACTATTCCACAGATACGCAGTATTTT,TRBJ2-3,TRBV20-1,.,many
CASSLGGEDPVNIQYF,TGTGCCAGCAGCTTGGGCGGGGAGGACCCGGTAAACATTCAGTACTTC,TRBJ2-4,TRBV5-4,.,.
CASSPGGMNTEAFF,TGCGCCAGCAGCCCGGGCGGTATGAACACTGAAGCTTTCTTT,TRBJ1-1,TRBV5-1,.,many
CASGPRGDPNQPQHF,TGTGCCAGCGGGCCCCGGGGCGACCCCAATCAGCCCCAGCATTTT,TRBJ1-5,TRBV5-5,.,many
CASSRVLGQGVSNQPQHF,TGTGCCAGCAGCCGTGTCCTGGGACAGGGGGTGAGCAATCAGCCCCAGCATTTT,TRBJ1-5,TRBV6-1,TRBD1,.
CAGHRGNTGELFF,TGTGCCGGACACAGGGGGAACACCGGGGAGCTGTTTTTT,TRBJ2-2,TRBV19,TRBD1,few
CASSQNQLNTEAFF,TGTGCCAGCAGCCAAAACCAACTTAACACTGAAGCTTTCTTT,TRBJ1-1,TRBV4-2,.,many
CASSLSGGATGYEQYF,TGCGCCAGCAGCCTTAGCGGGGGGGCCACGGGCTACGAGCAGTACTTC,TRBJ2-7,TRBV4-3,TRBD2,many
CASSRPSRGQNEQYF,TGTGCCAGCTCAAGGCCGTCGCGGGGCCAGAACGAGCAGTACTTC,TRBJ2-7,TRBV6-2/TRBV6-3,.,many
CSARDPGTLSNEQYF,TGCAGTGCTAGAGACCCAGGGACGCTCAGCAATGAGCAGTACTTC,TRBJ2-5,TRBV20-1,.,.
CASSNPGLYGYTF,TGTGCCAGCAGTAACCCGGGACTCTATGGCTACACCTTC,TRBJ1-2,TRBV7-3,.,many
CASSQGGGVGITEAFF,TGTGCCAGCAGCCAAGGGGGGGGCGTTGGTATCACTGAAGCTTTCTTT,TRBJ1-1,TRBV3-1,.,many
CASSFWGGTNEKLFF,TGTGCCAGCAGCTTTTGGGGGGGAACTAATGAAAAACTGTTTTTT,TRBJ1-4,TRBV7-2,.,many
CASSLGRVNTQYF,TGTGCCAGCAGCTTGGGAAGGGTGAATACGCAGTATTTT,TRBJ2-3,TRBV5-6,.,many
CATSSPTSGTHNEQFF,TGTGCCACCAGCTCCCCGACTAGCGGGACCCACAATGAGCAGTTCTTC,TRBJ2-1,TRBV24-1,TRBD2,.
CASSQDKYSNQPQHF,TGTGCCAGCAGCCAAGATAAGTATAGCAATCAGCCCCAGCATTTT,TRBJ1-5,TRBV3-1,.,.
CASSPGGVQRRVETQYF,TGCGCCAGCAGCCCGGGCGGGGTACAGCGTAGGGTAGAGACCCAGTACTTC,TRBJ2-5,TRBV5-1,.,few
CASSRSGLAGAPYEQYF,TGTGCCAGCAGTCGTTCTGGACTAGCGGGGGCCCCCTACGAGCAGTACTTC,TRBJ2-7,TRBV6-2/TRBV6-3,TRBD2,many
CSARRGVNYGYTF,TGCAGTGCTAGACGGGGGGTTAACTATGGCTACACCTTC,TRBJ1-2,TRBV20-1,.,few
CSASTGQNPYEQYF,TGCAGTGCTTCTACGGGACAGAACCCCTACGAGCAGTACTTC,TRBJ2-7,TRBV20-1,TRBD1,.
CAIKPDRGDGTGELFF,TGTGCCATCAAACCCGACAGGGGCGATGGCACCGGGGAGCTGTTTTTT,TRBJ2-2,TRBV10-3,TRBD1,.
CASSQGRGSREKLFF,TGCGCCAGCAGCCAAGGTCGCGGGTCCCGGGAAAAACTGTTTTTT,TRBJ1-4,TRBV4-1,.,once
CASSSQVRDTEAFF,TGTGCCAGCAGCTCTCAGGTGAGGGACACTGAAGCTTTCTTT,TRBJ1-1,TRBV7-6,.,few
CASSRSGGSGTEAFF,TGTGCCAGCAGCCGTTCAGGGGGCTCGGGCACTGAAGCTTTCTTT,TRBJ1-1,TRBV6-2/TRBV6-3,TRBD1,.
CSARDIRGNEKLFF,TGCAGTGCTAGAGATATCAGGGGCAATGAAAAACTGTTTTTT,TRBJ1-4,TRBV20-1,.,many
CASSLGQRNNSPLHF,TGCGCCAGCAGCTTGGGGCAGCGAAATAATTCACCCCTCCACTTT,TRBJ1-6,TRBV5-1,.,.
CSAPGSVSLAVGTQYF,TGCAGTGCTCCCGGTTCCGTTAGTTTAGCCGTCGGGACCCAGTACTTC,TRBJ2-5,TRBV20-1,.,many